This T cell receptor beta chain was found in a study of T cells in Graves' hyperthyroidism and ophthalmopathy. What was amplified from RNA transcripts were TCR beta CDR3 regions. In the first-round RT-PCR of the TCR CDR3, the HTBI primer set was used. TCRdb re-called the multiplex PCR reads with MiXCR, one entry per CDR3 protein. The data show about 500,000 distinct CDR3 sequences, over 15% seen once. Germline V CDR1 and CDR2: LNHNV, YYDKDF (reference sequence). Trimming pared 1 base from V and 8 bases from J, leaving 12 bases between. The CDR3 length is 14 residues. The TCR was taken from a woman aged 18-35 years with Graves' hyperthyroidism. The sequencing input was blood. The chain links TRBV15 to TRBJ2-1; D perhaps matches TRBD2 (6 bases). The CDR3 bases are TGTGCCACCAGCAGAGGCCGGGACTCCGATGAGCAGTTCTTC. It translates to CATSRGRDSDEQFF.